This T cell receptor (beta chain) was documented in a study of beta chain features in type 1 diabetes. Every isolated RNA sample was fully reverse transcribed, so sequencing captured expressed TCRB transcripts. Using immunoSEQ multiplex PCR, the repertoire was profiled, and TCRdb retains in-frame clones only, with some absent. This sample carries fewer than 350,000 clones, 8% of them seen once, and the ten largest clones take roughly 0.94%. The clonotype originates from a woman between 18 and 29 years old in good health. Sequenced sample: central memory CD4+ T cells from blood.

Written as DNA, the CDR3 is TGTGCCAGCACCTGGGGACCTGCCTACAATGAGCAGTTCTTC. Protein product: CASTWGPAYNEQFF. V gene TRBV6-1 combines with J gene TRBJ2-1; perhaps D is TRBD1 or TRBD2 (5 bases each). The CDR3 has 14 amino acids. Per germline, CDR1 MNHNS and CDR2 SASEGT. Trimming took off 7 bases at V and 2 bases at J, with 12 bases between the two ends.